The rows below give T cell receptor beta chains drawn from one sample of a study of long-term antiretroviral therapy in people with HIV. Some clones are missing from TCRdb's copy, which holds only in-frame ones; the method was immunoSEQ multiplex PCR. Of tens of thousands of clones listed, about 95% are singletons. The starting material was unsorted PBMCs, obtained 6.5 to 6.6 years after starting antiretroviral therapy. These TCRs come from a man under 40 with HIV. The CDR3 runs from the conserved cysteine through the conserved F or W. A D gene is named only where the DNA matches it firmly. Part of the rows lack a size; the others show once, few, many or a class for expanded clones.

V gene	D gene	clone size	J gene	CDR3 DNA	CDR3 protein
TRBV7-9	NA	NA	TRBJ1-1	TGTGCCATCACAGGGAAACCCGACAGAGCTTTCTTT	CAITGKPDRAFF
TRBV9	TRBD1	NA	TRBJ1-4	TGTGCCAGCAGCCTCCGGGGGACAGGGAAGGAAAAACTGTTTTTT	CASSLRGTGKEKLFF
TRBV5-8	TRBD1	few	TRBJ1-2	TGTGCCAGCAGCTTGGGACAGGGGCATGGCTACACCTTC	CASSLGQGHGYTF
TRBV9	TRBD2	NA	TRBJ2-3	TGTGCCAGCAGCGTAGCACGGCGGGAGGACGATACGCAGTATTTT	CASSVARREDDTQYF
TRBV5-1	NA	NA	TRBJ2-1	TGCGCCAGCAGCTGGTGGGGCAATGAGCAGTTCTTC	CASSWWGNEQFF
TRBV2	NA	NA	TRBJ1-1	TGTGCCAGTCTTACAGCTGAAGCTTTCTTT	CASLTAEAFF
TRBV29-1	NA	NA	TRBJ1-1	TGCAGCGCTACGGGCCCCATGTCAGCTTTCTTT	CSATGPMSAFF
TRBV2	NA	NA	TRBJ2-7	TGTGCCAGCAGTGAACTGCAGTTGGGAGCTGGGGAGCAGTACTTC	CASSELQLGAGEQYF
TRBV7-9	TRBD1	NA	TRBJ2-3	TGTGCCAGCAGTCCGACAGGGAGCACAGATACGCAGTATTTT	CASSPTGSTDTQYF
TRBV4-3	TRBD1	NA	TRBJ1-3	TGCGCCAGCAGCCAAGATGGGGGGACAGGGGGAAACACCATATATTTT	CASSQDGGTGGNTIYF
TRBV29-1	TRBD1	NA	TRBJ2-3	TGCAGCGTTGAGGACAGGTCCTTAGATACGCAGTATTTT	CSVEDRSLDTQYF
TRBV11-2	NA	NA	TRBJ2-6	TGTGCCAGCAGCTTAGGGGTCTCTGGGGCCAACGTCCTGACTTTC	CASSLGVSGANVLTF
TRBV7-9	NA	NA	TRBJ2-1	TGTGCCAGCAGTGGATATGAGAGGGTGGAGCAGTTCTTC	CASSGYERVEQFF
TRBV9	TRBD1	NA	TRBJ2-7	TGTGCCAGCAGCCCCGACAGGGGGCTGGGTGAGCAGTACTTC	CASSPDRGLGEQYF
TRBV12-5	TRBD1	NA	TRBJ2-1	TGTGCTAGTGGGCCGGGACAGGGGGCGGTTGAGCAGTTCTTC	CASGPGQGAVEQFF
TRBV2	NA	NA	TRBJ1-6	TGTGCCAGCAGTCGGCTTCCAAGCTCCTATAATTCACCCCTCCACTTT	CASSRLPSSYNSPLHF
TRBV27	NA	NA	TRBJ2-2	TGTGCCAGCAGTCGCGGACCTAACACCGGGGAGCTGTTTTTT	CASSRGPNTGELFF
TRBV4-3	TRBD2	NA	TRBJ2-1	TGCGCCAGCAGCCAAGAGGGGACTAGCGGGCCGAATGAGCAGTTCTTC	CASSQEGTSGPNEQFF
TRBV5-4	TRBD1	once	TRBJ2-1	TGTGCCAGCAGCACCGGGACAGTAATTAATGAGCAGTTCTTC	CASSTGTVINEQFF
TRBV19	NA	NA	TRBJ2-7	TGTGCCAGTAGCCAACCTGGGTCCTACGAGCAGTACTTC	CASSQPGSYEQYF
TRBV4-1	NA	NA	TRBJ2-1	TGCGCCAGCAGCCAAGGGGAACGAGGGCATGAGCAGTTCTTC	CASSQGERGHEQFF
TRBV4-2	TRBD1	NA	TRBJ2-7	TGTGCCAGCAGCCAGGGGACAGCGACCTACGAGCAGTACTTC	CASSQGTATYEQYF
TRBV6-6	TRBD1	NA	TRBJ2-7	TGTGCCAGCAGTAACCCCACCTGGGACAGAAACTACGAGCAGTACTTC	CASSNPTWDRNYEQYF
TRBV5-1	TRBD1	NA	TRBJ1-1	TGCGCCAGCAGCGACAGGGAGACTGAAGCTTTCTTT	CASSDRETEAFF
TRBV2	TRBD1	NA	TRBJ1-1	TGTGCCAGCATGGACAGGCGGGAGACTGAAGCTTTCTTT	CASMDRRETEAFF
TRBV30	NA	NA	TRBJ1-2	TGTGCCTGGACCTCATGGACCCAAGGATCGGCGGATGGCTACACCTTC	CAWTSWTQGSADGYTF
TRBV4-3	NA	NA	TRBJ2-1	TGCGCCAGCAGCCAAGGTCTCGTTCCCGACAATGAGCAGTTCTTC	CASSQGLVPDNEQFF
TRBV4-1	NA	NA	TRBJ2-7	TGCGCCAGCAGCCAAGATCGGCGGGACGAGCAGTACTTC	CASSQDRRDEQYF
TRBV7-9	NA	NA	TRBJ1-3	TGTGCCAGCAGCTTTACCCAGGGCCCTTGGGGGAGTTTT	CASSFTQGPWGSF
TRBV13	TRBD1	NA	TRBJ2-7	TGTGCCAGCAGCTCCACCGCCGGGACAGGGAAAAGAAGCGAGCAGTACTTC	CASSSTAGTGKRSEQYF
TRBV28	NA	NA	TRBJ1-2	TGTGCCAGCAGTTTACAGGAGGACGCCAGCTATGGCTACACCTTC	CASSLQEDASYGYTF
TRBV6-1	TRBD2	NA	TRBJ2-1	TGTGCCAGCAGTAGGACTAGCGGAGTTCCCCCTGCGTTCTTC	CASSRTSGVPPAFF
TRBV4-3	NA	NA	TRBJ2-3	TGCGCCAGCAGCCAAGACGCCGGGAGTGGCACAGATACGCAGTATTTT	CASSQDAGSGTDTQYF
TRBV7-9	TRBD1	NA	TRBJ2-5	TGTGCCAGCAGTTACGGACAGGGTGTTTCCCAAGAGACCCAGTACTTC	CASSYGQGVSQETQYF